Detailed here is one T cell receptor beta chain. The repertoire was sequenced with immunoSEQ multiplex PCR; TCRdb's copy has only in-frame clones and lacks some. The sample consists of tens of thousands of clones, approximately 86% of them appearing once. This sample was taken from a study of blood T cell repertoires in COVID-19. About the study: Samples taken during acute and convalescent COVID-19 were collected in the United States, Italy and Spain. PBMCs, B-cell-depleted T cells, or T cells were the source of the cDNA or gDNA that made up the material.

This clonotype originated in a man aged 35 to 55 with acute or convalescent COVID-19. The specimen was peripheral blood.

The CDR3 reads CASSTGQGGTGELFF. The CDR3 DNA is TGTGCCAGCAGCACAGGACAGGGAGGAACCGGGGAGCTGTTTTTT. The chain is built from TRBV7-9 and TRBJ2-2, with 8 positions matching TRBD1. V gave up 5 bases and J gave up 5 bases; unmatched junction bases: 7. The CDR3 loop spans 15 amino acids. The V gene's germline CDR1 is SEHNR and CDR2 FQNEAQ (reference sequence).